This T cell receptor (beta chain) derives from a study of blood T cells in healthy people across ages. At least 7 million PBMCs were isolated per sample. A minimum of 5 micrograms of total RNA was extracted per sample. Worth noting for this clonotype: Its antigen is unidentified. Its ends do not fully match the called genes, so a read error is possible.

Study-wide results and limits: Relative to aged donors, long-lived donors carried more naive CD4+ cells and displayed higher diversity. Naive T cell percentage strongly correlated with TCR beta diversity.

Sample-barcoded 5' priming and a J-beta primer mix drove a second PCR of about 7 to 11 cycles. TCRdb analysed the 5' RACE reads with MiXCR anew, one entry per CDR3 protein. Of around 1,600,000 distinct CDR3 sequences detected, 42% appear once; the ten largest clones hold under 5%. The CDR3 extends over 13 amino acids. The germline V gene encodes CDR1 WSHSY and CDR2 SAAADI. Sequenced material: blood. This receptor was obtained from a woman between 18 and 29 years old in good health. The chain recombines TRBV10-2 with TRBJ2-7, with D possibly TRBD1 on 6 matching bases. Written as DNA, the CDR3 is TGCCCCAGCCGAGAGGGGGTTAGGTACGAGCAGTACTTC. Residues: CPSREGVRYEQYF.